The clone carrying this T cell receptor beta chain was counted only a few times. Its antigen is currently unknown. The CDR3 sequence is 14 residues long. CDR1 and CDR2 (germline): SGHRS, YFSETQ. V dropped 4 bases and J dropped 9; count of bases not matched to a gene: 10. Primers for the PCR totalled 60 Vbeta and 13 Jbeta. The repertoire was sequenced with immunoSEQ multiplex PCR; TCRdb's copy has only in-frame clones and lacks some. The table lists 150,000 to 200,000 clones, 80% of them singletons. The entry originates in a study of cytomegalovirus exposure and HLA in healthy donors. Study-wide results and limits: What a later analysis reportedly showed was that an Asian-associated ancestry cluster had fewer N-insertions than the approximately 670-donor mean. TCR sequences were mostly rare, though some public TCRs occurred in many donors. The study labeled 170 or so TCR beta chains cytomegalovirus-associated. The study reported that TCR beta sequences accurately predicted HLA-A and HLA-B alleles in most subjects.

Source material: PBMCs. This rearrangement joins TRBV5-1 to TRBJ2-1; 7 bases are shared with TRBD1. This clonotype was obtained from a man between 25 and 39 years old in good health and CMV-seropositive. CDR3 DNA sequence: TGCGCCAGCAGCCTGAGGGACAGCAGTCCTGAGCAGTTCTTC. This translates into CASSLRDSSPEQFF.